Below are 2 T cell receptor beta chains sequenced from a single sample in a study of cytomegalovirus exposure and HLA in healthy donors. Researchers ran the PCR with 60 Vbeta and 13 Jbeta primers. Profiled with immunoSEQ multiplex PCR; TCRdb holds only in-frame clones, not every one. The data contain under 150,000 clones, about 72% of them singletons. Sequencing was carried out using PBMCs. The receptor set was obtained from a man between 60 and 70 years old in good health and CMV-seronegative.

In its sample, this clone was seen once. This chain links TRBV15 with TRBJ2-3, with 13 bases fitting TRBD2. J gave up 1 base and V 3 bases, and 7 bases lay outside the gene matches. Germline assignment: CDR1 LNHNV and CDR2 YYDKDF (reference sequence). The CDR3 loop spans 18 amino acids. Written as DNA, the CDR3 is TGTGCCACCAGCAGGGACTTGGGGACTAGCGGGGGCACAGATACGCAGTATTTT. It translates to CATSRDLGTSGGTDTQYF.

The genes are TRBV18 and TRBJ1-5; D call uncertain. Trimming left V 2 bases short and J 6 bases short, with 14 bases between. CDR3 length: 15 residues. CDR1 and CDR2 (germline): KGHSH, LQKENI. In DNA, the CDR3 is TGTGCCAGCTCACCAATGAAGGGAGAAAGTCAGCCCCAGCATTTT. It translates to CASSPMKGESQPQHF. Based on the CDR3 plus reference TRBV18 and TRBJ1-5, the full variable domain is NAGVMQNPRHLVRRRGQEARLRCSPMKGHSHVYWYRQLPEEGLKFMVYLQKENIIDESGMPKERFSAEFPKEGPSILRIQQVVRGDSAAYFCASSPMKGESQPQHFGDGTRLSIL.